The T cell receptor (beta chain) under discussion was sequenced for a study of CD8+ T cells in alopecia areata. Study results and limitations: Among the cells sequenced in scalp samples are also the resident alphabeta T cells of normal skin. Affected lesional scalp, above all in alopecia totalis/universalis, was more clonal than normal scalp. TCR sharing was clearer in mice than between patients, perhaps partly owing to patient HLA diversity.

This clone was recorded a few times. Its antigen is not known. CD4+ and CD8+ T cells were sorted from PBMCs stained for CD3, CD4 and CD8. Per the germline V gene, CDR1 is SGHRS and CDR2 is YFSETQ. Deletions cut 4 bases from V and 0 bases from J, with 8 bases between. This CDR3 region has 15 residues. cDNA serving as the sequencing template came from extracted, reverse transcribed RNA. Clones were read by immunoSEQ multiplex PCR, and TCRdb kept only the in-frame ones, dropping some. Of more than 95,000 clones listed, roughly half are singletons. Sample: CD4+ T cells sorted from blood. This receptor was taken from a human donor in good health. V usage is TRBV5-1 and J usage is TRBJ2-6; D not certain. The DNA for the CDR3 is TGCGCCAGCAGCCTGGAACTCTCTGGGGCCAACGTCCTGACTTTC. Its protein is CASSLELSGANVLTF.